Listed below are T cell receptor beta chains from one sample, sequenced in a study of CD8+CD57+ T cells in acquired aplastic anemia. One entry per CDR3 protein, called by TCRdb with MiXCR from the reads. This repertoire shows about 180,000 distinct CDR3 sequences, approximately 49% found once; its top ten account for approximately 2.9%. Sequences were obtained from sorted CD4+, CD8+, or CD8+CD57+ T cells (not recorded which) from PBMCs. The receptor set was obtained from a human donor in good health. Each CDR3 is given with its conserved first and last residue. The order of the fields is D gene, J gene, CDR3 length, V gene, clone size, CDR3 protein, CDR3 DNA. The D gene is left open where the match is weak. Not every row has a clone size; where given, it reads once, few, many or a size class.

D gene: NA; J gene: TRBJ2-5; CDR3 length: 11; V gene: TRBV20-1; clone size: few; CDR3 protein: CSARGRETQYF; CDR3 DNA: TGCAGTGCTAGAGGGCGTGAGACCCAGTACTTC
D gene: NA; J gene: TRBJ1-6; CDR3 length: 15; V gene: TRBV12-3/TRBV12-4; clone size: NA; CDR3 protein: CASSVGGQPNSPLHF; CDR3 DNA: TGTGCCAGCAGTGTGGGCGGGCAGCCTAATTCACCCCTCCACTTT
D gene: NA; J gene: TRBJ2-6; CDR3 length: 12; V gene: TRBV3-1; clone size: many; CDR3 protein: CASSPTTNVLTF; CDR3 DNA: TGTGCCAGCAGCCCAACCACCAACGTCCTGACTTTC
D gene: NA; J gene: TRBJ2-5; CDR3 length: 13; V gene: TRBV4-2; clone size: NA; CDR3 protein: CASSQGGKETQYF; CDR3 DNA: TGTGCCAGCAGCCAGGGGGGTAAAGAGACCCAGTACTTC
D gene: TRBD1; J gene: TRBJ2-7; CDR3 length: 13; V gene: TRBV2; clone size: many; CDR3 protein: CAIAGDRVYEQYF; CDR3 DNA: TGTGCCATTGCTGGGGACAGGGTTTACGAGCAGTACTTC
D gene: NA; J gene: TRBJ2-7; CDR3 length: 15; V gene: TRBV12-3/TRBV12-4; clone size: many; CDR3 protein: CASSSYLRKSYEQYF; CDR3 DNA: TGTGCCAGCAGCTCCTACCTTCGGAAATCCTACGAGCAGTACTTC
D gene: NA; J gene: TRBJ2-6; CDR3 length: 16; V gene: TRBV15; clone size: NA; CDR3 protein: CATSRGTASGANVLTF; CDR3 DNA: TGTGCCACCAGCAGAGGGACCGCTTCTGGGGCCAACGTCCTGACTTTC
D gene: NA; J gene: TRBJ2-7; CDR3 length: 12; V gene: TRBV15; clone size: many; CDR3 protein: CATSRDMRGQYF; CDR3 DNA: TGTGCCACCAGCAGAGATATGCGGGGGCAGTACTTC
D gene: NA; J gene: TRBJ2-7; CDR3 length: 14; V gene: TRBV27; clone size: NA; CDR3 protein: CASSSQYGRNEQYF; CDR3 DNA: TGTGCCAGCAGTTCCCAATACGGGAGAAACGAGCAGTACTTC
D gene: TRBD2; J gene: TRBJ2-1; CDR3 length: 16; V gene: TRBV12-5; clone size: many; CDR3 protein: CASGSGTSGSIHEQFF; CDR3 DNA: TGTGCTAGTGGCTCAGGGACTAGCGGGAGTATCCATGAGCAGTTCTTC
D gene: NA; J gene: TRBJ1-5; CDR3 length: 14; V gene: TRBV19; clone size: many; CDR3 protein: CASSIGQGNQPQHF; CDR3 DNA: TGTGCCAGTAGTATAGGACAGGGCAATCAGCCCCAGCATTTT
D gene: NA; J gene: TRBJ2-5; CDR3 length: 17; V gene: TRBV11-2; clone size: many; CDR3 protein: CASSLGLNRAGEETQYF; CDR3 DNA: TGTGCCAGCAGCTTAGGGTTGAACAGGGCCGGGGAAGAGACCCAGTACTTC
D gene: TRBD1; J gene: TRBJ1-1; CDR3 length: 14; V gene: TRBV15; clone size: many; CDR3 protein: CATSTRTGDAGAFF; CDR3 DNA: TGTGCCACCAGCACCCGTACAGGGGACGCGGGAGCTTTCTTT
D gene: NA; J gene: TRBJ1-1; CDR3 length: 14; V gene: TRBV9; clone size: NA; CDR3 protein: CASSPQGVNTEAFF; CDR3 DNA: TGTGCCAGCAGCCCACAGGGAGTGAACACTGAAGCTTTCTTT
D gene: NA; J gene: TRBJ2-1; CDR3 length: 16; V gene: TRBV10-3; clone size: NA; CDR3 protein: CAISESGDLTYNEQFF; CDR3 DNA: TGTGCCATCAGTGAGTCTGGGGACCTAACCTACAATGAGCAGTTCTTC
D gene: NA; J gene: TRBJ2-2; CDR3 length: 15; V gene: TRBV14; clone size: many; CDR3 protein: CASSQFKGDTGELFF; CDR3 DNA: TGTGCCAGCAGCCAATTCAAGGGAGACACCGGGGAGCTGTTTTTT
D gene: NA; J gene: TRBJ1-4; CDR3 length: 13; V gene: TRBV12-3/TRBV12-4; clone size: many; CDR3 protein: CASSLERGSKLFF; CDR3 DNA: TGTGCCAGCAGTTTAGAGCGGGGGTCGAAACTGTTTTTT
D gene: TRBD2; J gene: TRBJ2-1; CDR3 length: 11; V gene: TRBV2; clone size: NA; CDR3 protein: CASSVGTSGGF; CDR3 DNA: TGTGCCAGCAGTGTAGGGACTAGCGGGGGATTC
D gene: NA; J gene: TRBJ1-1; CDR3 length: 10; V gene: TRBV29-1; clone size: many; CDR3 protein: CSVVYTEAFF; CDR3 DNA: TGCAGCGTTGTGTACACTGAAGCTTTCTTT
D gene: TRBD2; J gene: TRBJ2-3; CDR3 length: 15; V gene: TRBV4-2; clone size: NA; CDR3 protein: CASSPKRGGSDTQYF; CDR3 DNA: TGTGCCAGCAGCCCGAAGCGGGGGGGGTCAGATACGCAGTATTTT
D gene: NA; J gene: TRBJ2-3; CDR3 length: 14; V gene: TRBV20-1; clone size: NA; CDR3 protein: CSAPRDSYTDTQYF; CDR3 DNA: TGCAGTGCCCCCCGGGACTCCTACACAGATACGCAGTATTTT
D gene: TRBD1; J gene: TRBJ1-1; CDR3 length: 15; V gene: TRBV9; clone size: NA; CDR3 protein: CASSHTGDKNTEAFF; CDR3 DNA: TGTGCCAGCAGCCATACAGGGGACAAGAACACTGAAGCTTTCTTT
D gene: TRBD1; J gene: TRBJ1-1; CDR3 length: 13; V gene: TRBV14; clone size: NA; CDR3 protein: CASSPNRGLGAFF; CDR3 DNA: TGTGCCAGCAGCCCGAACAGGGGGCTAGGAGCTTTCTTT
D gene: TRBD1; J gene: TRBJ2-2; CDR3 length: 13; V gene: TRBV25-1; clone size: NA; CDR3 protein: CAGTGERTGELFF; CDR3 DNA: TGTGCCGGGACAGGGGAAAGGACCGGGGAGCTGTTTTTT
D gene: TRBD1; J gene: TRBJ1-5; CDR3 length: 15; V gene: TRBV12-3/TRBV12-4; clone size: NA; CDR3 protein: CATTRDRVPGQPQHF; CDR3 DNA: TGTGCCACCACCCGGGACAGGGTACCGGGGCAGCCCCAGCATTTT
D gene: NA; J gene: TRBJ1-2; CDR3 length: 14; V gene: TRBV14; clone size: NA; CDR3 protein: CASSRWTQSFGYTF; CDR3 DNA: TGTGCCAGCAGCCGTTGGACGCAGAGCTTTGGCTACACCTTC
D gene: NA; J gene: TRBJ2-3; CDR3 length: 13; V gene: TRBV20-1; clone size: many; CDR3 protein: CSARIGGTDTQYF; CDR3 DNA: TGCAGTGCTAGAATAGGCGGGACAGATACGCAGTATTTT
D gene: TRBD2; J gene: TRBJ2-7; CDR3 length: 17; V gene: TRBV7-6; clone size: NA; CDR3 protein: CASSKGLAGERSYEQYF; CDR3 DNA: TGTGCCAGCAGCAAGGGACTAGCGGGAGAGAGGTCCTACGAGCAGTACTTC
D gene: NA; J gene: TRBJ1-6; CDR3 length: 12; V gene: TRBV6-1; clone size: NA; CDR3 protein: CASGTYNSPLHF; CDR3 DNA: TGTGCCAGCGGGACATATAATTCACCCCTCCACTTT
D gene: NA; J gene: TRBJ1-2; CDR3 length: 12; V gene: TRBV12-3/TRBV12-4; clone size: many; CDR3 protein: CASSADPYGYTF; CDR3 DNA: TGTGCCAGCAGTGCGGACCCCTATGGCTACACCTTC
D gene: NA; J gene: TRBJ2-5; CDR3 length: 14; V gene: TRBV30; clone size: many; CDR3 protein: CAWSGAMGRETQYF; CDR3 DNA: TGTGCCTGGAGTGGGGCCATGGGGCGTGAGACCCAGTACTTC
D gene: NA; J gene: TRBJ2-1; CDR3 length: 14; V gene: TRBV19; clone size: many; CDR3 protein: CASSSWASYNEQFF; CDR3 DNA: TGTGCCAGTAGTTCATGGGCCTCCTACAATGAGCAGTTCTTC
D gene: NA; J gene: TRBJ1-2; CDR3 length: 13; V gene: TRBV7-3; clone size: once; CDR3 protein: CAGSLWANCGYIF; CDR3 DNA: TGTGCCGGCAGCTTATGGGCTAACTGTGGCTACATCTTC
D gene: NA; J gene: TRBJ2-7; CDR3 length: 11; V gene: TRBV20-1; clone size: NA; CDR3 protein: CSAAGKGEQYF; CDR3 DNA: TGCAGTGCGGCAGGGAAGGGCGAGCAGTACTTC
D gene: TRBD2; J gene: TRBJ2-7; CDR3 length: 16; V gene: TRBV12-3/TRBV12-4; clone size: many; CDR3 protein: CASSLETGTSGREQYF; CDR3 DNA: TGTGCCAGCAGTTTAGAAACCGGGACTAGCGGGAGAGAGCAGTACTTC
D gene: NA; J gene: TRBJ1-5; CDR3 length: 16; V gene: TRBV9; clone size: NA; CDR3 protein: CASSVGAGIVNQPQHF; CDR3 DNA: TGTGCCAGCAGCGTAGGGGCAGGGATAGTCAATCAGCCCCAGCATTTT
D gene: TRBD1; J gene: TRBJ2-1; CDR3 length: 16; V gene: TRBV11-1; clone size: NA; CDR3 protein: CASSLTDRDSYNEQFF; CDR3 DNA: TGTGCCAGCAGCTTAACGGACAGGGATTCTTACAATGAGCAGTTCTTC
D gene: NA; J gene: TRBJ2-5; CDR3 length: 15; V gene: TRBV24-1; clone size: NA; CDR3 protein: CATSDNDRYGETQYF; CDR3 DNA: TGTGCCACCAGTGATAACGACAGGTATGGGGAGACCCAGTACTTC
D gene: TRBD1; J gene: TRBJ1-2; CDR3 length: 15; V gene: TRBV4-2; clone size: NA; CDR3 protein: CASSHDRTGAYGYTF; CDR3 DNA: TGTGCCAGCAGCCACGATCGGACAGGGGCCTATGGCTACACCTTC
D gene: TRBD2; J gene: TRBJ2-1; CDR3 length: 14; V gene: TRBV10-2; clone size: NA; CDR3 protein: CASSENGGAYEQFF; CDR3 DNA: TGCGCCAGCAGTGAGAACGGGGGGGCATATGAGCAGTTCTTC
D gene: NA; J gene: TRBJ2-3; CDR3 length: 13; V gene: TRBV10-3; clone size: many; CDR3 protein: CAISEGIPDTQYF; CDR3 DNA: TGTGCCATCAGTGAGGGGATCCCAGATACGCAGTATTTT
D gene: TRBD2; J gene: TRBJ2-3; CDR3 length: 15; V gene: TRBV6-2/TRBV6-3; clone size: many; CDR3 protein: CASSYVGTRPDTQYF; CDR3 DNA: TGTGCCAGCAGTTACGTTGGGACTAGACCAGATACGCAGTATTTT
D gene: NA; J gene: TRBJ2-5; CDR3 length: 13; V gene: TRBV7-2; clone size: NA; CDR3 protein: CASSLGPAETQYF; CDR3 DNA: TGTGCCAGCAGCTTGGGACCCGCGGAGACCCAGTACTTC
D gene: NA; J gene: TRBJ1-2; CDR3 length: 15; V gene: TRBV12-3/TRBV12-4; clone size: few; CDR3 protein: CASSLMLGGHYGYTF; CDR3 DNA: TGTGCCAGCAGTTTAATGTTAGGGGGGCACTATGGCTACACCTTC
D gene: NA; J gene: TRBJ2-3; CDR3 length: 12; V gene: TRBV7-9; clone size: NA; CDR3 protein: CASPESTDTQYF; CDR3 DNA: TGTGCCAGTCCAGAGTCCACAGATACGCAGTATTTT
D gene: TRBD2; J gene: TRBJ2-5; CDR3 length: 16; V gene: TRBV12-3/TRBV12-4; clone size: few; CDR3 protein: CASSRTSGLYGETQYF; CDR3 DNA: TGTGCCAGCAGCAGGACTAGCGGCCTTTATGGAGAGACCCAGTACTTC
D gene: NA; J gene: TRBJ2-1; CDR3 length: 15; V gene: TRBV10-1; clone size: few; CDR3 protein: CASRGTGTPGNEQFF; CDR3 DNA: TGCGCCAGCAGGGGAACCGGGACTCCGGGGAATGAGCAGTTCTTC
D gene: NA; J gene: TRBJ2-2; CDR3 length: 15; V gene: TRBV5-1; clone size: many; CDR3 protein: CASSRSAANTGELFF; CDR3 DNA: TGCGCCAGCAGCCGTAGCGCTGCGAACACCGGGGAGCTGTTTTTT
D gene: NA; J gene: TRBJ2-7; CDR3 length: 14; V gene: TRBV28; clone size: few; CDR3 protein: CASSLGGQTYEQYF; CDR3 DNA: TGTGCCAGCAGTTTAGGCGGACAGACCTACGAGCAGTACTTC
D gene: TRBD1; J gene: TRBJ1-1; CDR3 length: 16; V gene: TRBV15; clone size: many; CDR3 protein: CATSSRQGETNTEAFF; CDR3 DNA: TGTGCCACCAGCAGCAGACAGGGGGAAACGAACACTGAAGCTTTCTTT
D gene: NA; J gene: TRBJ1-1; CDR3 length: 12; V gene: TRBV29-1; clone size: many; CDR3 protein: CSVVGPNTEAFF; CDR3 DNA: TGCAGCGTTGTGGGCCCAAACACTGAAGCTTTCTTT
D gene: NA; J gene: TRBJ1-1; CDR3 length: 14; V gene: TRBV7-2; clone size: NA; CDR3 protein: CASSRGSGNTEAFF; CDR3 DNA: TGTGCCAGCAGCAGGGGGTCAGGGAACACTGAAGCTTTCTTT
D gene: NA; J gene: TRBJ1-1; CDR3 length: 16; V gene: TRBV19; clone size: NA; CDR3 protein: CASSIVYSAMNTEAFF; CDR3 DNA: TGTGCCAGTAGTATCGTCTATAGCGCAATGAACACTGAAGCTTTCTTT
D gene: NA; J gene: TRBJ1-2; CDR3 length: 14; V gene: TRBV7-2; clone size: NA; CDR3 protein: CASSLVREISGYTF; CDR3 DNA: TGTGCCAGCAGCTTAGTGAGGGAGATCTCGGGCTACACCTTC
D gene: TRBD1; J gene: TRBJ2-5; CDR3 length: 14; V gene: TRBV5-1; clone size: many; CDR3 protein: CASSSHRGRETQYF; CDR3 DNA: TGCGCCAGCAGCTCCCACAGGGGGCGAGAGACCCAGTACTTC
D gene: NA; J gene: TRBJ2-1; CDR3 length: 13; V gene: TRBV12-3/TRBV12-4; clone size: many; CDR3 protein: CASSFSQGGEQFF; CDR3 DNA: TGTGCCAGCAGTTTTTCACAGGGCGGTGAGCAGTTCTTC
D gene: TRBD2; J gene: TRBJ2-2; CDR3 length: 19; V gene: TRBV9; clone size: few; CDR3 protein: CASSVGTSGRARSSGELFF; CDR3 DNA: TGTGCCAGCAGCGTAGGGACTAGCGGGAGGGCCCGCTCTTCCGGGGAGCTGTTTTTT
D gene: TRBD2; J gene: TRBJ2-7; CDR3 length: 14; V gene: TRBV20-1; clone size: many; CDR3 protein: CSARYLAGSYEQYF; CDR3 DNA: TGCAGTGCTAGATACCTAGCGGGGTCCTACGAGCAGTACTTC